The 5 T cell receptor beta chains below come from one sample, sequenced in a study of blood T cell repertoires in COVID-19. Sequencing was performed with immunoSEQ multiplex PCR; in TCRdb, only in-frame clones are kept and a portion is missing. The data hold roughly 80,000 clones, with 80% observed a single time. The sample consisted of peripheral blood. The source is a man aged 55 to 69 with active or convalescent COVID-19.

The chain is built from TRBV6-5 and TRBJ1-2; no firm D call. Trimming removed 7 bases from V and 4 bases from J, with 13 bases in between. The CDR3 length is 13 residues. Per the germline V gene, CDR1 is MNHEY and CDR2 is SVGAGI. In DNA form, the CDR3 reads TGTGCCAGCAATCAACACAGTCTCTATGGCTACACCTTC. Its protein product is CASNQHSLYGYTF.

V usage is TRBV9 and J usage is TRBJ2-1, with TRBD2 matching 9 bases. Losses at the gene ends were 0 bases for V and 9 bases for J; bases not matched to a gene: 7. Germline values: CDR1 SGDLS, CDR2 YYNGEE. This CDR3 contains 15 residues. The CDR3 nucleotides are TGTGCCAGCAGCGTAGCGGCTAGCGGGGAGTCTGAGCAGTTCTTC. This encodes CASSVAASGESEQFF.

J is TRBJ1-1 and V is TRBV9; a possible D gene is TRBD1 (5 bases). V lost 6 bases, J lost 3 bases, and 15 bases lay in between. The germline V gene encodes CDR1 SGDLS and CDR2 YYNGEE. The CDR3 consists of 14 residues. In nucleotides, the CDR3 is TGTGCCAGCACCCCTAGATGGGGGGACACTGAAGCTTTCTTT. Amino acid sequence: CASTPRWGDTEAFF.

The gene calls are TRBV6-5 and TRBJ1-3, with D unresolved. Trimming removed 6 bases from V and 5 bases from J, with 11 bases in between. This CDR3 is built from 13 residues. Looked up from germline, CDR1 is MNHEY and CDR2 is SVGAGI. The CDR3 DNA reads TGTGCCAGCAGCACCCCTCACAGAAACACCATATATTTT. As protein: CASSTPHRNTIYF.

The rearrangement links TRBV19 to TRBJ2-2; a weak D match, TRBD2 (6 bases). There are 15 residues in the CDR3. The germline V and J ends were trimmed by 6 bases and 6 bases, with 17 bases remaining between them. CDR1 LNHDA and CDR2 SQIVND come from the germline V gene (reference sequence). The CDR3 DNA reads TGTGCCAGTAGCCCAGTGGGGGGAACCCCCGGGGAGCTGTTTTTT. Its protein product is CASSPVGGTPGELFF.